This T cell receptor beta chain was found in a study of cytomegalovirus exposure and HLA in healthy donors. Study-level findings and limits: In a later analysis, V- and J-gene trimming of beta chains associated with a DCLRE1C missense variant, replicated independently.

Germline V lookup: CDR1 MNHEY, CDR2 SVGAGI. The CDR3 has 13 residues. Trimming left V 7 bases short and J 1 base short, with 10 bases between. Primers included in the PCR were 60 Vbeta and 13 Jbeta primers. Profiling relied on immunoSEQ multiplex PCR, and the TCRdb table lists in-frame clones only, not all of them. The sample has over 100,000 clones; just under 80% are singletons. This clone showed up just a few times. Its antigen is not identified. The source material was PBMCs. This chain joins TRBV6-5 and TRBJ1-1; the D gene is possibly TRBD1 (6 bases). The TCR sequence derives from a male donor in good health and CMV-seronegative. The chain's CDR3 is CASKKQGNTEAFF. In DNA form, the CDR3 reads TGTGCCAGCAAAAAACAGGGGAACACTGAAGCTTTCTTT.